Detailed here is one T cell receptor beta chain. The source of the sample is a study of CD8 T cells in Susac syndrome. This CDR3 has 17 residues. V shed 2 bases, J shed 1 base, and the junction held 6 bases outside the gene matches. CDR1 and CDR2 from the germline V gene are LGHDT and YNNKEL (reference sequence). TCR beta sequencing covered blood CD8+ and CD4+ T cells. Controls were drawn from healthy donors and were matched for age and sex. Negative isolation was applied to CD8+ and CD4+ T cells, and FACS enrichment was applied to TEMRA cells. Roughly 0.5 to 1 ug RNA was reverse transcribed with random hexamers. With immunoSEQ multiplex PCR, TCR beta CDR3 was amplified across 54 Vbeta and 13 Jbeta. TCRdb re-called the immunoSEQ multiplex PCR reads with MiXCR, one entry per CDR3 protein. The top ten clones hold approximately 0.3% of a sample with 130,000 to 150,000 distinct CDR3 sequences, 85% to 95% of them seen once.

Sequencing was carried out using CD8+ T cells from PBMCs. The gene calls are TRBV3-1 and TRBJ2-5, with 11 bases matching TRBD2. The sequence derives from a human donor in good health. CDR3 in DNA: TGTGCCAGCAGCCAACTCCCGGGACTAGCGGCCCAAGAGACCCAGTACTTC. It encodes CASSQLPGLAAQETQYF.